This TCR beta chain is drawn from a study of T cells expressing NK-cell markers. Study-wide results and limits: Of the CD8+ T cells in over five donors, roughly 1.0-7.0% belonged to dominant NKG2C+ clonotypes. It remained uncertain whether the expanded NKG2C+ T cell clones were specific for HCMV antigens.

Note on this clonotype: The target antigen is unknown.

This CDR3 comprises 17 residues. Germline V gene sequence: CDR1 MNHEY, CDR2 SVGAGI. TCRdb re-called the 5' RACE reads and gives one entry per CDR3 protein, without DNA. The sample table includes some 110,000 distinct CDR3 sequences. The receptor was isolated from a woman between 18 and 70 years old in good health. The sequencing input was blood T cells: a sorted CD56 or NKG2C T cell subset, CD4+ or CD8+ T cells, or bulk PBMC T cells (not recorded which). V and J are TRBV6-5 and TRBJ2-7; TCRdb selects TRBD2, and the lack of DNA leaves this call unchecked. The CDR3 reads CASSYFIGSGSSYEQYF.